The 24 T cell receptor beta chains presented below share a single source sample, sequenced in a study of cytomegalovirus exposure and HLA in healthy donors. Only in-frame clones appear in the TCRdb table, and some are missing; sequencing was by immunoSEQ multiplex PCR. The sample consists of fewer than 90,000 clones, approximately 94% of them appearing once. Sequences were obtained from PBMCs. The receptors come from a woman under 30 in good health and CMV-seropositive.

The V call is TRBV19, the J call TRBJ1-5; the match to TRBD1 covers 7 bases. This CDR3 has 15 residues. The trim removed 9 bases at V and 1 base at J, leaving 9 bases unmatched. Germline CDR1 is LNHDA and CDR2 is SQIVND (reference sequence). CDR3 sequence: CASQGVINSNQPQHF. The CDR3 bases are TGTGCCAGCCAGGGGGTGATAAACAGCAATCAGCCCCAGCATTTT.

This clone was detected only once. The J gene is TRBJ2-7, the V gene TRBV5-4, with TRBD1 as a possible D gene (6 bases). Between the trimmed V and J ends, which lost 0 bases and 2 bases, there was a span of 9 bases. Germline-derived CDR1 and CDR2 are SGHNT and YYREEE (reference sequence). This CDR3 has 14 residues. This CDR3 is CASSLDRVTYEQYF. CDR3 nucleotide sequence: TGTGCCAGCAGCTTGGACAGGGTGACCTACGAGCAGTACTTC.

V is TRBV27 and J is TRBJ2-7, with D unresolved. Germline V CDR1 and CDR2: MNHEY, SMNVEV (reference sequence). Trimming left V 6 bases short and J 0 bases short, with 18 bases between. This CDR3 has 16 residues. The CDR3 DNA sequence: TGTGCCAGCAGCCCTAGGCCAAGCCTCCGCTCCTACGAGCAGTACTTC. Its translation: CASSPRPSLRSYEQYF.

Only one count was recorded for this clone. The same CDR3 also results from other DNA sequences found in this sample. CDR3 loop: CASGLAKRSGWTDVYGYTF. As DNA, the CDR3 is TGTGCTAGTGGTTTGGCCAAACGATCGGGGTGGACAGACGTTTATGGCTACACCTTC. The V gene is TRBV12-5, the J gene TRBJ1-2, with D tentatively TRBD1 (6 bases). Trimming cost V 1 base and J 5 bases, with 26 bases left between them. CDR1 and CDR2 (germline): LGHNT, FRNRAP. This CDR3 spans 19 amino acids.

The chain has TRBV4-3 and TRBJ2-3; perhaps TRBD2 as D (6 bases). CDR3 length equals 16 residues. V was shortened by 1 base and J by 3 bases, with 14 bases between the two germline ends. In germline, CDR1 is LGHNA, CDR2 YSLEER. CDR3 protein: CASSQGYGGATDTQYF. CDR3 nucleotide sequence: TGCGCCAGCAGCCAAGGATACGGGGGAGCAACAGATACGCAGTATTTT.

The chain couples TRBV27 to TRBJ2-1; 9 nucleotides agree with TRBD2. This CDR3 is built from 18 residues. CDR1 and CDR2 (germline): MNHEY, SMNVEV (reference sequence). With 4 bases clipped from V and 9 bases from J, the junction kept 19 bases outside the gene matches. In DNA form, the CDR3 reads TGTGCCAGCAGTTCCCCCGGCGTGTTGGCGGGGGGGCAAAGTGAGCAGTTCTTC. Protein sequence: CASSSPGVLAGGQSEQFF.

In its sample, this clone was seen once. DNA of the CDR3: TGTGCCAGCAGCCCCCTTGGGACAGGTCTATGGGGTCAAGAGACCCAGTACTTC. Residues: CASSPLGTGLWGQETQYF. This chain uses TRBV14 with TRBJ2-5; 8 bases agree with TRBD1. The V gene end was trimmed by 4 bases and the J gene end by 2 bases; junction bases not matched to a gene: 15. The CDR3 is 18 residues long. Germline assignment: CDR1 SGHDN and CDR2 FVKESK.

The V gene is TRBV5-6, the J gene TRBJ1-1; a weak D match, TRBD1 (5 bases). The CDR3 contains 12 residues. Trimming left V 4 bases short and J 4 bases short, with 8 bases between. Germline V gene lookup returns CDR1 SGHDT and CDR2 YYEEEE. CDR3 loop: CASSQGFTEAFF. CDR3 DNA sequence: TGTGCCAGCAGCCAGGGTTTCACTGAAGCTTTCTTT.

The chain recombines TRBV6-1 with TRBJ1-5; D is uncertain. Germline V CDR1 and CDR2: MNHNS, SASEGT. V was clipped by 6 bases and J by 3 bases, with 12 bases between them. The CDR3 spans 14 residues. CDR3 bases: TGTGCCAGCAGGGAGGCCCTTATCAATCAGCCCCAGCATTTT. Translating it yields CASREALINQPQHF.

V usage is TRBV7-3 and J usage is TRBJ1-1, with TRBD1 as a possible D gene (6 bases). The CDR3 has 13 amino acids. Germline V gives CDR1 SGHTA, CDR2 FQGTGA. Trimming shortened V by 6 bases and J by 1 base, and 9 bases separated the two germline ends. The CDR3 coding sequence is TGTGCCAGCAGGCGACAGGCGAACACTGAAGCTTTCTTT. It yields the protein CASRRQANTEAFF. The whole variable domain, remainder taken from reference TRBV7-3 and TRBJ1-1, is GAGVSQTPSNKVTEKGKYVELRCDPISGHTALYWYRQSLGQGPEFLIYFQGTGAADDSGLPNDRFFAVRPEGSVSTLKIQRTERGDSAVYLCASRRQANTEAFFGQGTRLTVV.

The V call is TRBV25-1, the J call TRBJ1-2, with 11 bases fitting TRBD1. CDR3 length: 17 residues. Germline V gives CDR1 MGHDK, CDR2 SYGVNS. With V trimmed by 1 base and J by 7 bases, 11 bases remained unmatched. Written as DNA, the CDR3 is TGTGCCAGCAGTGAATTTGGGGACAGGGGGTTTTTCTCTGGCTACACCTTC. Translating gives CASSEFGDRGFFSGYTF.

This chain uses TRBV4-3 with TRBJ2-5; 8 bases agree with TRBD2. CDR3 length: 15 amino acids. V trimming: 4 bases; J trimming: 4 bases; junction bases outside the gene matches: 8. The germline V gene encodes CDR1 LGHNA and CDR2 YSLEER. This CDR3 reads CASSPRGGWGETQYF. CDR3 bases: TGCGCCAGCAGCCCCCGGGGGGGTTGGGGAGAGACCCAGTACTTC.

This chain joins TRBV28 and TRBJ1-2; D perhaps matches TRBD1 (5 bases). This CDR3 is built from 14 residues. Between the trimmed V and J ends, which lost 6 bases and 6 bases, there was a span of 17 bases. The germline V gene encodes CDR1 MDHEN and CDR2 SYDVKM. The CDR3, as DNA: TGTGCCAGCAGGACCCTACAGGCTTTAAATGGCTACACCTTC. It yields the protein CASRTLQALNGYTF.

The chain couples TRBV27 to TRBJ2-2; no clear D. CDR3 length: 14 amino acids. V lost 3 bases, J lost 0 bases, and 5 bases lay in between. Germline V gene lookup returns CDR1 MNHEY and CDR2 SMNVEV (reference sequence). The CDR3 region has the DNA TGTGCCAGCAGTTTTTCCACGAACACCGGGGAGCTGTTTTTT. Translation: CASSFSTNTGELFF.

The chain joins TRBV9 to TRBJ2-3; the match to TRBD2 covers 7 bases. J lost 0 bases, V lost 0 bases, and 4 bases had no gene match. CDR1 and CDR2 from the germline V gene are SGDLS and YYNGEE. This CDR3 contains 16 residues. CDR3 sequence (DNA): TGTGCCAGCAGCGTAGACCCGGGAGGAAGCACAGATACGCAGTATTTT. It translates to CASSVDPGGSTDTQYF.

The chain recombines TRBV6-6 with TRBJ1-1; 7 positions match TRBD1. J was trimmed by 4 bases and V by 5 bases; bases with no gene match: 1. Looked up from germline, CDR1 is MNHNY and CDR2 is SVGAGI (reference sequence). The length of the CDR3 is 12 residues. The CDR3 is CASSRDSTEAFF. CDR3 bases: TGTGCCAGCAGTAGGGACAGCACTGAAGCTTTCTTT.

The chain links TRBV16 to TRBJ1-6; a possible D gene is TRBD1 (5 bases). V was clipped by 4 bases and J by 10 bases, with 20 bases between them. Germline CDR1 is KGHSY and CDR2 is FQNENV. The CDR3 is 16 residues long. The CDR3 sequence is CASSRRAPDAGSPLHF. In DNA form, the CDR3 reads TGTGCCAGCAGCCGGAGGGCCCCCGACGCAGGGTCACCCCTCCACTTT.

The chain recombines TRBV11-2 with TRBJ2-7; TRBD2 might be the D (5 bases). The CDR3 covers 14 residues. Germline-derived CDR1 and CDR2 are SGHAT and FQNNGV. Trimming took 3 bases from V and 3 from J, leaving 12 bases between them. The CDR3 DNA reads TGTGCCAGCAGCTTTACGGGGAAAAACTACGAGCAGTACTTC. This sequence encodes CASSFTGKNYEQYF.

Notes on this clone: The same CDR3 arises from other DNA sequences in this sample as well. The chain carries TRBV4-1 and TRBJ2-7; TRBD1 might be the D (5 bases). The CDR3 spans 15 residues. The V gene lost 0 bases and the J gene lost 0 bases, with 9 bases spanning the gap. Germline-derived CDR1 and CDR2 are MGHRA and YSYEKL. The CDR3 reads CASSQESQGSYEQYF. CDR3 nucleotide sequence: TGCGCCAGCAGCCAAGAATCCCAGGGCTCCTACGAGCAGTACTTC.

As DNA, the CDR3 is TGCGCCAGCAGCCCGATACACAGGGACCTCAACCTCTCTGGAAACACCATATATTTT. It is translated as CASSPIHRDLNLSGNTIYF. The gene calls are TRBV4-1 and TRBJ1-3; D is possibly TRBD1 (6 bases). CDR3 length: 19 amino acids. The ends were cut back, 4 bases at V and 0 bases at J, with 22 bases in the middle. CDR1 and CDR2 from the germline V gene are MGHRA and YSYEKL.

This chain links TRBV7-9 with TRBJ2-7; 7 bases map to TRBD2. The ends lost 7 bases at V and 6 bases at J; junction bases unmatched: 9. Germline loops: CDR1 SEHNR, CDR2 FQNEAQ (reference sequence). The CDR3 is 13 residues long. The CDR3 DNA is TGTGCCAGCACCATTGGGGGGGAGGCCGAGCAGTACTTC. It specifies CASTIGGEAEQYF.

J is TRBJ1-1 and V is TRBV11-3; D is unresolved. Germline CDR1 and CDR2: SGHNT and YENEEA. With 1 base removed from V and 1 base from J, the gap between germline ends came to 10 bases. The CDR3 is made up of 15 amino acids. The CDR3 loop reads CASSLGGQSNTEAFF. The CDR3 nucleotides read TGTGCCAGCAGCTTAGGTGGGCAGTCGAACACTGAAGCTTTCTTT.

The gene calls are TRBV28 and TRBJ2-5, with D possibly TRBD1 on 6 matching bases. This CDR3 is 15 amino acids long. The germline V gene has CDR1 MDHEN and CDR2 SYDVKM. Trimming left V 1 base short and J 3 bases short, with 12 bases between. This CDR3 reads CASSLSGQIEETQYF. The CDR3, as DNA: TGTGCCAGCAGTTTATCCGGACAGATAGAAGAGACCCAGTACTTC.

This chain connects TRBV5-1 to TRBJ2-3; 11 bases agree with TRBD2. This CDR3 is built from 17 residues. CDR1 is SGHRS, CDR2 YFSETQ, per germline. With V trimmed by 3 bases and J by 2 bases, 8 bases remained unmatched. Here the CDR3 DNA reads TGCGCCAGCAGCTGGATTGGGACTAGCGGCAACACAGATACGCAGTATTTT. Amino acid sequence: CASSWIGTSGNTDTQYF.